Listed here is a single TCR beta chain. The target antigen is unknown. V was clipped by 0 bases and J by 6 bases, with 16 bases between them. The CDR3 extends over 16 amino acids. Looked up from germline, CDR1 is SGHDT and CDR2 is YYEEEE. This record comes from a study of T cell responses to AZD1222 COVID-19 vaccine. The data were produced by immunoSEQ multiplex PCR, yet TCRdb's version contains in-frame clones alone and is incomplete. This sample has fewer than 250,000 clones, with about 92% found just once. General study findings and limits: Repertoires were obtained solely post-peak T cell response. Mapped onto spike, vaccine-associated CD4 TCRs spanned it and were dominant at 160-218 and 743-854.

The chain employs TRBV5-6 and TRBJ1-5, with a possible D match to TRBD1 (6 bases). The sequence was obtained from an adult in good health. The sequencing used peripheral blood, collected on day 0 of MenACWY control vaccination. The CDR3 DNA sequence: TGTGCCAGCAGCTTGGGTCCACAGGGAGGGAGTCAGCCCCAGCATTTT. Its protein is CASSLGPQGGSQPQHF.